Below are 30 T cell receptor beta chains sequenced from a single sample in a study of blood T cell repertoires in COVID-19. Assay: immunoSEQ multiplex PCR; the TCRdb copy retains only in-frame clones and omits some. The table lists some 530,000 clones, over 75% of them singletons, with approximately 3.4% in the top ten. Sequencing used peripheral blood. All receptors derive from a human donor in a cohort sampled during active COVID-19.

This rearrangement joins TRBV15 to TRBJ1-5, with 11 bases matching TRBD1. The germline V gene encodes CDR1 LNHNV and CDR2 YYDKDF (reference sequence). The CDR3 covers 15 residues. V lost 1 base, J lost 8 bases, and 4 bases stayed unmatched. The CDR3 nucleotides read TGTGCCACCAGCAGAGGAGGACAGGGGGCAAAGCCCCAGCATTTT. Translated, it gives CATSRGGQGAKPQHF.

V and J are TRBV28 and TRBJ1-4; TRBD1 agrees at 7 bases. V lost 5 bases, J lost 8 bases, and 11 bases stayed unmatched. The CDR3 runs 15 residues. The V gene's germline CDR1 is MDHEN and CDR2 SYDVKM. The CDR3 loop is CASSPTSGTAEKLFF. The CDR3 DNA is TGTGCCAGCAGTCCTACGTCCGGGACAGCCGAAAAACTGTTTTTT. Filled out from reference TRBV28 and TRBJ1-4, the complete variable domain reads DVKVTQSSRYLVKRTGEKVFLECVQDMDHENMFWYRQDPGLGLRLIYFSYDVKMKEKGDIPEGYSVSREKKERFSLILESASTNQTSMYLCASSPTSGTAEKLFFGSGTQLSVL.

The rearrangement joins TRBV9 to TRBJ2-7; 11 positions agree with TRBD2. The germline CDR1 and CDR2 sequences are SGDLS and YYNGEE. The CDR3 extends over 16 amino acids. The J segment lost 2 bases and the V segment lost 0 bases, leaving 4 bases of the junction unmatched. The CDR3 is CASSVDGTSGTYEQYF. The CDR3 nucleotides are TGTGCCAGCAGCGTAGACGGGACTAGCGGTACCTACGAGCAGTACTTC.

The CDR3 bases are TGTGCCAGTAGGTTAGGACAGGGTCGTCAGCCCCAGCATTTT. It translates to CASRLGQGRQPQHF. The chain recombines TRBV19 with TRBJ1-5; 8 bases align to TRBD1. V dropped 6 bases and J dropped 6; count of bases not matched to a gene: 7. Germline V gene sequence: CDR1 LNHDA, CDR2 SQIVND (reference sequence). The CDR3 sequence is 14 residues long.

About this clone itself: The junction departs from the called germline gene at one end, perhaps through a read error. The chain has TRBV7-2 and TRBJ2-1, with 7 bases aligning to TRBD2. CDR3 length: 12 amino acids. Germline CDR1 reads SGHTA; CDR2 reads FQGNSA. The CDR3 is CASSPGTTPSLF. Written as DNA, the CDR3 is TGTGCCAGCAGCCCAGGGACTACCCCAAGTCTCTTC.

This clone was observed once. The chain recombines TRBV9 with TRBJ2-7; the match to TRBD1 covers 9 bases. The V gene end was trimmed by 3 bases and the J gene end by 6 bases; junction bases not matched to a gene: 4. Germline V gene sequence: CDR1 SGDLS, CDR2 YYNGEE. The CDR3 length is 13 residues. Written as DNA, the CDR3 is TGTGCCAGCAGCGGAGGACAGGGGCGCGAGCAGTACTTC. Translated, it gives CASSGGQGREQYF.

This chain joins TRBV4-3 and TRBJ1-2, with a possible D match to TRBD1 (6 bases). The V and J ends lost 3 bases and 7 bases respectively, with 15 bases between them. This CDR3 has 14 amino acids. From germline, CDR1 is LGHNA and CDR2 YSLEER. In DNA form, the CDR3 reads TGCGCCAGCAGCCAGGAAACAGGGATTGGTGGCTACACCTTC. This encodes CASSQETGIGGYTF.

This clone was seen more than once but under ten times. V and J are TRBV15 and TRBJ1-5; 10 bases align to TRBD1. Germline CDR1 reads LNHNV; CDR2 reads YYDKDF (reference sequence). V shed 3 bases and J 6 bases; nucleotides not matched to a gene: 5. The CDR3 runs to 15 residues. The CDR3: CATSSSGTGVQPQHF. The CDR3 coding sequence is TGTGCCACCAGCAGTTCAGGGACAGGGGTTCAGCCCCAGCATTTT.

This chain links TRBV6-2 or TRBV6-3 with TRBJ1-2; 10 nucleotides line up with TRBD1. V was clipped by 5 bases and J by 4 bases; unmatched bases: 1. In germline, CDR1 is MNHEY, CDR2 SVGEGT. The CDR3 is made up of 13 amino acids. The chain's CDR3 is CASSRDRGYGYTF. The CDR3, as DNA: TGTGCCAGCAGTCGGGACAGGGGCTATGGCTACACCTTC.

The genes are TRBV3-1 (or the pseudogene TRBV3-2) and TRBJ1-1; no clear D gene. CDR1 and CDR2 from the germline V gene are LGHDT and YNNKEL (reference sequence). The V and J ends lost 1 base and 5 bases respectively, with 8 bases between them. The CDR3 spans 13 residues. The chain's CDR3 is CASSQVGETEAFF. DNA for the CDR3: TGTGCCAGCAGCCAAGTGGGAGAAACTGAAGCTTTCTTT.

The chain joins TRBV28 to TRBJ1-5, with a weak D call TRBD1 (6 bases). The germline V gene encodes CDR1 MDHEN and CDR2 SYDVKM. Trimming shortened V by 7 bases and J by 5 bases, and 12 bases separated the two germline ends. CDR3 length equals 13 residues. The CDR3 spells CASMGRGYQPQHF. CDR3 DNA sequence: TGTGCCAGCATGGGCAGGGGCTATCAGCCCCAGCATTTT.

V usage is TRBV6-5 and J usage is TRBJ2-7, with D possibly matching TRBD2 (6 bases). This CDR3 is 15 amino acids long. CDR1 and CDR2 (germline): MNHEY, SVGAGI. Between the trimmed V and J ends, which lost 0 bases and 2 bases, there was a span of 11 bases. CDR3 in amino acids: CASSYSGRGTYEQYF. CDR3 nucleotides: TGTGCCAGCAGTTACTCGGGTCGGGGGACCTACGAGCAGTACTTC.

The chain employs TRBV19 and TRBJ1-1; no clear D. The CDR3 runs to 13 residues. In germline, CDR1 is LNHDA, CDR2 SQIVND (reference sequence). Between the trimmed V and J ends, which lost 4 bases and 5 bases, there was a span of 11 bases. The CDR3 DNA follows: TGTGCCAGTAGTAAAGAGCGGCAGACTGAAGCTTTCTTT. As protein: CASSKERQTEAFF.

This clone was seen a single time. The CDR3 DNA reads TGTGCCAGCTCCTGGGACAACTCTGGAAACACCATATATTTT. Translating gives CASSWDNSGNTIYF. The gene calls are TRBV18 and TRBJ1-3; the D gene is possibly TRBD1 (6 bases). Looked up from germline, CDR1 is KGHSH and CDR2 is LQKENI. This CDR3 region has 14 residues. V lost 6 bases and J lost 0, with 9 bases in between. The full variable domain, rest sourced from reference TRBV18 and TRBJ1-3, is NAGVMQNPRHLVRRRGQEARLRCSPMKGHSHVYWYRQLPEEGLKFMVYLQKENIIDESGMPKERFSAEFPKEGPSILRIQQVVRGDSAAYFCASSWDNSGNTIYFGEGSWLTVV.

V usage is TRBV9 and J usage is TRBJ2-2; D ambiguous. The V end was cut by 0 bases, the J end by 4 bases, with 7 bases between. This CDR3 has 14 residues. Germline CDR1 is SGDLS and CDR2 is YYNGEE. The CDR3 nucleotides are TGTGCCAGCAGCGTAGTAACAGCCACCGGGGAGCTGTTTTTT. Translated, it gives CASSVVTATGELFF.

This clone was seen more than once but under ten times. CDR3 nucleotides: TGTGCCAGCTCACCGACTTCCACCTACGAGCAGTACTTC. Its translation: CASSPTSTYEQYF. The rearrangement links TRBV18 to TRBJ2-7; D call uncertain. Trimming left V 3 bases short and J 2 bases short, with 8 bases between. Germline CDR1 and CDR2: KGHSH and LQKENI. This CDR3 has 13 amino acids.

The chain links TRBV7-2 to TRBJ2-2, with D perhaps matching TRBD1 (5 bases). CDR1 SGHTA and CDR2 FQGNSA come from the germline V gene. Trimming shortened V by 5 bases and J by 4 bases, and 20 bases separated the two germline ends. The CDR3 is made up of 17 amino acids. For the CDR3, the DNA is TGTGCCAGCAGCCCCTTGACAGCGACACTCCCCACCGGGGAGCTGTTTTTT. This encodes CASSPLTATLPTGELFF.

This chain connects TRBV28 to TRBJ1-2; 8 bases align to TRBD1. The CDR3 runs to 14 residues. The ends lost 5 bases at V and 5 bases at J; junction bases unmatched: 7. Germline V CDR1 and CDR2: MDHEN, SYDVKM. In DNA form, the CDR3 reads TGTGCCAGCAGTCCTAGCACAGGGGGTTATGGCTACACCTTC. Translation: CASSPSTGGYGYTF.

CDR3 in amino acids: CASSLRTGKERSYGYTF. CDR3 bases: TGTGCCAGCAGCCTACGGACAGGGAAGGAGCGTAGCTATGGCTACACCTTC. The V and J genes are TRBV5-6 and TRBJ1-2, with 8 nucleotides matching TRBD1. The V and J ends lost 4 bases and 4 bases, in that order; junction bases with no gene match: 15. The CDR3 runs 17 residues. Germline-derived CDR1 and CDR2 are SGHDT and YYEEEE.

In its sample, this clone was seen a few times. This chain connects TRBV7-3 to TRBJ2-1, with 13 bases identical to TRBD2. Germline lookup yields CDR1 SGHTA and CDR2 FQGTGA. This CDR3 is 17 amino acids long. With 3 bases clipped from V and 7 bases from J, the junction kept 9 bases outside the gene matches. CDR3 sequence reads: CASSFGVLAGGLNEQFF. The CDR3 nucleotides read TGTGCCAGCAGCTTTGGGGTACTAGCGGGAGGGCTAAATGAGCAGTTCTTC.

As DNA, the CDR3 is TGTGCCAGCAGCTTAGCGGTGGCAAGCCAAGAGACCCAGTACTTC. Its protein product is CASSLAVASQETQYF. The chain joins TRBV7-6 to TRBJ2-5; no firm D call. In germline, CDR1 is SGHVS, CDR2 FNYEAQ. This CDR3 region has 15 residues. V dropped 0 bases and J dropped 1 base, with 9 bases sitting between them.

The gene calls are TRBV25-1 and TRBJ1-1; D may be TRBD1 (5 bases). The CDR3 covers 16 residues. The V and J ends lost 0 bases and 1 base respectively, with 12 bases between them. Looked up from germline, CDR1 is MGHDK and CDR2 is SYGVNS. The CDR3 coding sequence is TGTGCCAGCAGTGAATATGGATGGAGGGGGAACACTGAAGCTTTCTTT. It is translated as CASSEYGWRGNTEAFF.

The chain has TRBV30 and TRBJ2-1; perhaps TRBD1 as D (6 bases). The CDR3 covers 16 residues. The germline gives CDR1 GTSNPN, CDR2 SVGIG (reference sequence). Trimming stripped 0 bases from V and 0 bases from J, with 12 bases between. The CDR3 coding sequence is TGTGCCTGGAGTGTCTGGACAGTCAGCTCCTACAATGAGCAGTTCTTC. Amino acids: CAWSVWTVSSYNEQFF.

This clone occurred once. V and J are TRBV15 and TRBJ2-5, with D possibly TRBD2 on 6 matching bases. Germline V lookup: CDR1 LNHNV, CDR2 YYDKDF (reference sequence). This CDR3 has 16 amino acids. V was clipped by 1 base and J by 1 base, with 13 bases between them. The CDR3 protein is CATSRAYGTLQETQYF. The CDR3 DNA reads TGTGCCACCAGCAGAGCCTACGGGACTCTCCAAGAGACCCAGTACTTC. Filled out from reference TRBV15 and TRBJ2-5, the complete variable domain reads DAMVIQNPRYQVTQFGKPVTLSCSQTLNHNVMYWYQQKSSQAPKLLFHYYDKDFNNEADTPDNFQSRRPNTSFCFLDIRSPGLGDTAMYLCATSRAYGTLQETQYFGPGTRLLVL.

This clone has a handful of counts. The chain joins TRBV20-1 to TRBJ2-1, with a possible D match to TRBD2 (6 bases). Germline CDR1 reads DFQATT; CDR2 reads SNEGSKA (reference sequence). Trimming cost V 6 bases and J 2 bases, with 14 bases left between them. The CDR3 has 14 residues. The CDR3 reads CSASSGTPYNEQFF. The CDR3 DNA reads as TGCAGTGCCAGTAGCGGTACTCCCTACAATGAGCAGTTCTTC.

The chain has TRBV30 and TRBJ1-6; no clear D gene. The CDR3 spans 13 residues. Germline CDR1 reads GTSNPN; CDR2 reads SVGIG (reference sequence). The CDR3 is CARAVSYNSPLHF. The CDR3 DNA reads TGTGCGAGGGCAGTCTCCTATAATTCACCCCTCCACTTT.

V usage is TRBV2 and J usage is TRBJ2-7, with TRBD1 as a possible D gene (6 bases). This CDR3 region has 14 residues. Germline CDR1 reads SNHLY; CDR2 reads FYNNEI. Trimming stripped 5 bases from V and 3 bases from J, with 14 bases between. The CDR3 is CASSSNRESYEQYF. The CDR3 bases are TGTGCCAGCAGTTCAAACAGGGAGAGCTACGAGCAGTACTTC.

The count of this clone is one. The gene calls are TRBV5-1 and TRBJ1-1, with D perhaps TRBD1 (6 bases). CDR3 length: 16 residues. V was trimmed by 3 bases and J by 8 bases, leaving 23 bases between them. Germline V gene sequence: CDR1 SGHRS, CDR2 YFSETQ. The CDR3 DNA sequence: TGCGCCAGCAGCTCACGTCCCGCCGTTTCGGACAGAGAAGCTTTCTTT. Encoded protein: CASSSRPAVSDREAFF.

V is TRBV6-5 and J is TRBJ1-5; a weak D match, TRBD1 (6 bases). Germline V gives CDR1 MNHEY, CDR2 SVGAGI. Between the trimmed V and J ends, which lost 3 bases and 4 bases, there was a span of 10 bases. The CDR3 length is 14 residues. CDR3 coding DNA: TGTGCCAGCAGTTATAGGGGGGGGAATCAGCCCCAGCATTTT. It encodes CASSYRGGNQPQHF.

The CDR3 DNA follows: TGCGCCAGCAGCTTGGATGGAGGGGAGGGGGAGCTGTTTTTT. The encoded protein is CASSLDGGEGELFF. The chain uses TRBV5-1 and TRBJ2-2; a possible D gene is TRBD2 (6 bases). Germline CDR1 reads SGHRS; CDR2 reads YFSETQ. With 0 bases removed from V and 8 bases from J, the gap between germline ends came to 11 bases. This CDR3 has 14 residues.